The sample holds many counts of the clone carrying this TCR beta chain. The sample originates from a study of T cells in Graves' hyperthyroidism and ophthalmopathy. Study at large: Peripheral blood specimens were obtained at initial diagnosis, prior to any treatment.

What was amplified from RNA transcripts were TCR beta CDR3 regions. The HTBI primer set was used in a first-round RT-PCR of the TCR CDR3. TCRdb re-called the multiplex PCR reads through MiXCR, storing one row per CDR3 protein. The table shows hundreds of thousands of distinct CDR3 sequences, with about 14% occurring only once. Disease duration was under 3 months in the ophthalmopathy patients, who also had a Clinical Activity Score of at least 3 and a NOSPECS grade of at least 4. The ends were cut back, 6 bases at V and 10 bases at J, with 16 bases in the middle. There are 14 residues in the CDR3. CDR1 MNHNS and CDR2 SASEGT come from the germline V gene.

The sample was blood. The V and J genes are TRBV6-1 and TRBJ1-6; no clear D. This sequence was found in a woman aged 40 to 50 with Graves' ophthalmopathy. The CDR3 is CASRPGRLTSPLHF. In nucleotides, the CDR3 is TGTGCCAGCAGACCTGGACGTTTGACATCACCCCTCCACTTT.